This TCR beta chain is drawn from a study of early T cells in non-severe SARS-CoV-2 infection. The overall study: Sequencing input comprised bulk RNA from unsorted whole blood; chain pairing was not available. Study-wide points: Matching with VDJdb favored anti-spike CD8 responses (missing private and CD4 specificities).

This clonotype occurred many times. The target antigen is unknown. Germline CDR1 and CDR2: PRHDT and FYEKMQ (reference sequence). The CDR3 is 12 amino acids. The V end was cut by 5 bases, the J end by 4 bases, with 8 bases between. Individual cDNA molecules were tagged with unique molecular identifiers. TCRdb independently ran MiXCR on the 5' RACE reads; one entry per CDR3 protein. The data contain roughly 45,000 distinct CDR3 sequences, over 3.5% of them singletons. Sequenced sample: whole blood. The sequence was obtained from an adult who was a healthcare worker with PCR-confirmed SARS-CoV-2 infection or an uninfected control (not recorded which). The chain links TRBV13 to TRBJ1-1; no firm D call. The chain's CDR3 is CASSLGLTEAFF. The CDR3 nucleotides are TGTGCCAGCAGCCTGGGCCTCACTGAAGCTTTCTTT. The complete variable domain, with remaining parts taken from reference TRBV13 and TRBJ1-1, reads AAGVIQSPRHLIKEKRETATLKCYPIPRHDTVYWYQQGPGQDPQFLISFYEKMQSDKGSIPDRFSAQQFSDYHSELNMSSLELGDSALYFCASSLGLTEAFFGQGTRLTVV.